This record looks at one T cell receptor beta chain sequence and its context. The entry originates in a study of blood T cell repertoires in COVID-19. Across the study: Specimens from acute and convalescent COVID-19 originated in the United States, Italy and Spain. T cells, B-cell-depleted T cells, or PBMCs supplied cDNA or gDNA.

Seattle cases were enrolled at active infection and followed longitudinally. Germline assignment: CDR1 MNHEY and CDR2 SMNVEV (reference sequence). This CDR3 region has 13 residues. Trimming left V 3 bases short and J 3 bases short, with 9 bases between. In the original analysis: The assay estimated nucleated cells by amplifying reference gene primers. The repertoire was sequenced with immunoSEQ multiplex PCR; TCRdb's copy has only in-frame clones and lacks some. V and J calls and clone size come straight from that table; D and trimming were deduced from the DNA. The sample has about 300,000 clones, about four fifths seen once.

The sequence was collected from a human donor with COVID-19, enrolled during active disease. The donor label of this sample is uncertain. This chain joins TRBV27 and TRBJ2-7; D gene ambiguous. The sequencing sample was made of peripheral blood. The CDR3 region is CASSFSLSYEQYF. The CDR3 DNA reads TGTGCCAGCAGTTTCTCCCTGAGCTACGAGCAGTACTTC.